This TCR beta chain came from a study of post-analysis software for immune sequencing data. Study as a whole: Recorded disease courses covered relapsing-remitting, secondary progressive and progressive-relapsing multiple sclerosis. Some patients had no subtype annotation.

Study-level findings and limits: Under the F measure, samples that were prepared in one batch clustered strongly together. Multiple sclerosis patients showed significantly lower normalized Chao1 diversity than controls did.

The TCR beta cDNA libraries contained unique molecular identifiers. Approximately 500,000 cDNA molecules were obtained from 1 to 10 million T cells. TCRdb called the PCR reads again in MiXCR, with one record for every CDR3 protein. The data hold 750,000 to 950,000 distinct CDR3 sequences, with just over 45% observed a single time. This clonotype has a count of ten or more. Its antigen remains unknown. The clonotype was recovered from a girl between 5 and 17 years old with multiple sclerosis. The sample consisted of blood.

DNA for the CDR3: TGCGCCAGCAGCTTGGACAGGGACTATGGCTACACCTTC. Amino acids: CASSLDRDYGYTF. This chain joins TRBV5-1 and TRBJ1-2; D may be TRBD1 (6 bases). The CDR3 extends over 13 amino acids. Germline assignment: CDR1 SGHRS and CDR2 YFSETQ. Between the trimmed V and J ends, which lost 0 bases and 3 bases, there was a span of 6 bases.